The clone carrying this TCR beta chain has ten or more counts. V was clipped by 2 bases and J by 3 bases; unmatched bases: 8. The germline gives CDR1 KGHSH, CDR2 LQKENI. The CDR3 spans 17 residues. The data derive from a study of T cells in Graves' hyperthyroidism and ophthalmopathy. Predating any ophthalmopathy symptoms, the blood sample was taken at first hyperthyroidism diagnosis. Amplified TCR beta CDR3 regions derived from RNA transcripts. HTBI primers were the set used in a first-round RT-PCR of the TCR CDR3. One entry per CDR3 protein results from TCRdb running MiXCR on the multiplex PCR reads. Of under 400,000 distinct CDR3 sequences in the sample, less than 20% were seen once.

This TCR derives from a woman between 18 and 29 years old with Graves' hyperthyroidism that later progressed to Graves' ophthalmopathy. Sample: blood. The V and J genes are TRBV18 and TRBJ2-2; 8 bases are shared with TRBD1. CDR3 coding DNA: TGTGCCAGCTCACCAGGGGCAGGGGGCGCCGACACCGGGGAGCTGTTTTTT. The encoded protein is CASSPGAGGADTGELFF.